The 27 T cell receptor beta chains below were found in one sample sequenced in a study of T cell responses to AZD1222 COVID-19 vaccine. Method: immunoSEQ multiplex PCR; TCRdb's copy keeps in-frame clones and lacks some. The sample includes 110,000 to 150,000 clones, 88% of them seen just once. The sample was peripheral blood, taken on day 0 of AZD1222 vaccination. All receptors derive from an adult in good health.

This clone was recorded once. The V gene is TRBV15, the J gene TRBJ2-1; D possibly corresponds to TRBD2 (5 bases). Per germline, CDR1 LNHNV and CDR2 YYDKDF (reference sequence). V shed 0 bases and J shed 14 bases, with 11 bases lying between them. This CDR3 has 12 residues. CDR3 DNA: TGTGCCACCAGCAGAGATACGGCGAGGGAGTTCTTC. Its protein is CATSRDTAREFF.

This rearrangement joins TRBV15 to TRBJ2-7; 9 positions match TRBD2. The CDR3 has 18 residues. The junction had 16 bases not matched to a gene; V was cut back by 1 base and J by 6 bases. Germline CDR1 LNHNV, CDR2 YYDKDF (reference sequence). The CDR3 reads CATSRGTEISGRPIEQYF. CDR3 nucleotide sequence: TGTGCCACCAGCAGAGGAACTGAGATAAGCGGGAGGCCGATCGAGCAGTACTTC.

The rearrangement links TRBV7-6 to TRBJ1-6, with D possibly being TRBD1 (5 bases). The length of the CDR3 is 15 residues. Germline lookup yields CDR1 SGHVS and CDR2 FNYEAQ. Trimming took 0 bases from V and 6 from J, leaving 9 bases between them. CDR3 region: CASSLAGRGNSPLHF. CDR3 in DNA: TGTGCCAGCAGCTTAGCGGGAAGGGGTAATTCACCCCTCCACTTT. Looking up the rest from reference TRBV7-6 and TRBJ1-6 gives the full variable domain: GAGVSQSPRYKVTKRGQDVALRCDPISGHVSLYWYRQALGQGPEFLTYFNYEAQQDKSGLPNDRFSAERPEGSISTLTIQRTEQRDSAMYRCASSLAGRGNSPLHFGNGTRLTVT.

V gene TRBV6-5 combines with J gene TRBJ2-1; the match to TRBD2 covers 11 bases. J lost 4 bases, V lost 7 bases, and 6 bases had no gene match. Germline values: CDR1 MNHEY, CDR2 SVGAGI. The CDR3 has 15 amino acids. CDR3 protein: CASNPTSGTYNEQFF. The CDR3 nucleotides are TGTGCCAGCAATCCGACTAGCGGGACTTACAATGAGCAGTTCTTC.

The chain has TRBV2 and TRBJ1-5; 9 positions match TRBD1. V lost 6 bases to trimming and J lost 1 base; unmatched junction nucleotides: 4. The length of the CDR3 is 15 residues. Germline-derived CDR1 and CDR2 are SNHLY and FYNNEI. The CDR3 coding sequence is TGTGCCAGCAGGGGGACAGGGTGGAGCAATCAGCCCCAGCATTTT. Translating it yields CASRGTGWSNQPQHF.

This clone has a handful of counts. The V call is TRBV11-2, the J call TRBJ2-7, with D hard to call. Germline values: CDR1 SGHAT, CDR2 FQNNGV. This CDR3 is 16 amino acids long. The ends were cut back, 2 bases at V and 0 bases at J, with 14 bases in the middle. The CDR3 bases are TGTGCCAGCAGCTTAACCCCGCGGAGATCCTCCTACGAGCAGTACTTC. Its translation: CASSLTPRRSSYEQYF.

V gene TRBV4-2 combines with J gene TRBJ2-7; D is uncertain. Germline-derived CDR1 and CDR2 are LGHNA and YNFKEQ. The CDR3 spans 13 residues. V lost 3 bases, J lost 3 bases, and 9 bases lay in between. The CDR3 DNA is TGTGCCAGCAGCCAGGGCAGCAACTACGAGCAGTACTTC. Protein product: CASSQGSNYEQYF.

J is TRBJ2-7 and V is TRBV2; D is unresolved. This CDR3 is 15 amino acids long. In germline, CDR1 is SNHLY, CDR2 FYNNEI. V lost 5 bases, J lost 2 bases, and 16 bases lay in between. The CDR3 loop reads CASSSEPFRPYEQYF. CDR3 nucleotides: TGTGCCAGCAGTAGTGAACCTTTTCGCCCCTACGAGCAGTACTTC.

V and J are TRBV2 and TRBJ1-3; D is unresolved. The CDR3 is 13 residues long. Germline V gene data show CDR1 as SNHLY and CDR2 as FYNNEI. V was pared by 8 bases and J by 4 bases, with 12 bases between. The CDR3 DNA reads TGTGCCAGCTCTGAGGGCCGGGGAAACACCATATATTTT. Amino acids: CASSEGRGNTIYF.

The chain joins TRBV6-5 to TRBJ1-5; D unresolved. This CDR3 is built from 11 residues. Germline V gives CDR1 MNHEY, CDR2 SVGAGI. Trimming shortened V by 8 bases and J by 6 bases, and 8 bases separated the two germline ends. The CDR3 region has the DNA TGTGCCAGCGGGGTGGGTCAGCCCCAGCATTTT. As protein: CASGVGQPQHF.

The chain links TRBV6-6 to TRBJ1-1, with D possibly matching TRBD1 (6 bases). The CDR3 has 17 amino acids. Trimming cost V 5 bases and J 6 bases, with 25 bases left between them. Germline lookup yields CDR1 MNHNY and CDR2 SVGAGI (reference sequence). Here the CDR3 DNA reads TGTGCCAGCAGTCCCCTCTCTGCGGGACACGGCGTCGCTGAAGCTTTCTTT. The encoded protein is CASSPLSAGHGVAEAFF.

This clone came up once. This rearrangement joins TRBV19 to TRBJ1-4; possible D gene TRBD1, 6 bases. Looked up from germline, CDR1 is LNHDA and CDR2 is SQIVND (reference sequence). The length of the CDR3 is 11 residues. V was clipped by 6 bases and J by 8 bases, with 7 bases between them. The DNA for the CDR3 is TGTGCCAGTAGAACAGGGGAAAAACTGTTTTTT. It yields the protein CASRTGEKLFF. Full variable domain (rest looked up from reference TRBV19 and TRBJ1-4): DGGITQSPKYLFRKEGQNVTLSCEQNLNHDAMYWYRQDPGQGLRLIYYSQIVNDFQKGDIAEGYSVSREKKESFPLTVTSAQKNPTAFYLCASRTGEKLFFGSGTQLSVL.

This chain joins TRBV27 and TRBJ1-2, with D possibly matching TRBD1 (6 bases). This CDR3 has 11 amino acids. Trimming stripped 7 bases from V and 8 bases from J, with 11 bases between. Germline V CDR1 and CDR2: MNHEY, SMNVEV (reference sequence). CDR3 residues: CASTIRGGYTF. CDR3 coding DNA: TGTGCCAGCACCATCAGGGGAGGCTACACCTTC.

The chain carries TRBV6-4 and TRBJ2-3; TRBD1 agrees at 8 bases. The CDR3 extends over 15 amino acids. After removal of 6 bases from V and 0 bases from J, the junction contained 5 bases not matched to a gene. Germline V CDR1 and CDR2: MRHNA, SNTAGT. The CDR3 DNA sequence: TGTGCCAGCAGCGACAGGGGAAGTAGCACAGATACGCAGTATTTT. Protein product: CASSDRGSSTDTQYF.

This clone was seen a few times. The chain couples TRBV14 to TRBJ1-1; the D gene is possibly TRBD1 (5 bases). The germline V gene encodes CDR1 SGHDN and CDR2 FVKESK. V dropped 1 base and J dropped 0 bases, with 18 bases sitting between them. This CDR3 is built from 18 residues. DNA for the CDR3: TGTGCCAGCAGCCAAGGGGGTCTGTGGCAGGGCTTGAACACTGAAGCTTTCTTT. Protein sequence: CASSQGGLWQGLNTEAFF.

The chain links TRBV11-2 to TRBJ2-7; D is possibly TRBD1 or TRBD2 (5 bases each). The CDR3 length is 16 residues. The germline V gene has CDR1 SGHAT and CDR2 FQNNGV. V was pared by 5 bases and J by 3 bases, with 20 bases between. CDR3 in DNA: TGTGCCAGCAGCATCTTGAGCCGGGGCCTATACTACGAGCAGTACTTC. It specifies CASSILSRGLYYEQYF. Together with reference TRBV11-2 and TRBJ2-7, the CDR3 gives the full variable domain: EAGVAQSPRYKIIEKRQSVAFWCNPISGHATLYWYQQILGQGPKLLIQFQNNGVVDDSQLPKDRFSAERLKGVDSTLKIQPAKLEDSAVYLCASSILSRGLYYEQYFGPGTRLTVT.

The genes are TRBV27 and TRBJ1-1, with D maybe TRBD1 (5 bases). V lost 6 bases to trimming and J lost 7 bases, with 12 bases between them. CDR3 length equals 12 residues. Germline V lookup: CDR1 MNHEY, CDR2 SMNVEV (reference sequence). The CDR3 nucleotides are TGTGCCAGCAGACGCGGCAGGGATGAAGCTTTCTTT. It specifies CASRRGRDEAFF.

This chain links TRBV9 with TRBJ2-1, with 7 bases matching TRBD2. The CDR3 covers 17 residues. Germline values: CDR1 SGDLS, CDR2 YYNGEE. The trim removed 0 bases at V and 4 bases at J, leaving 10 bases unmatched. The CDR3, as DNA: TGTGCCAGCAGCGTAGCTAGCGGTGGGACGAGATACAATGAGCAGTTCTTC. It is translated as CASSVASGGTRYNEQFF.

The CDR3 sequence: CASSTDYEEQYF. CDR3 bases: TGTGCCAGTAGTACGGACTATGAAGAGCAGTACTTC. The chain employs TRBV19 and TRBJ2-7, with D tentatively TRBD2 (6 bases). V was clipped by 4 bases and J by 7 bases, with 11 bases between them. Germline CDR1 and CDR2: LNHDA and SQIVND (reference sequence). The CDR3 length is 12 residues.

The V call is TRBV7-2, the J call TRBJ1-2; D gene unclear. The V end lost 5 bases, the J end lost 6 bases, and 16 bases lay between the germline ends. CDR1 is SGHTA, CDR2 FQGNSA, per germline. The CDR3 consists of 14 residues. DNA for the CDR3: TGTGCCAGCAGCCCCTATATTGATAGCCATGGCTACACCTTC. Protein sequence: CASSPYIDSHGYTF.

CDR3 bases: TGTGCCAGCAGGCCCACCGGACAGGGGAATAATGAAAAACTGTTTTTT. Residues: CASRPTGQGNNEKLFF. The chain couples TRBV4-2 to TRBJ1-4, with 9 bases aligning to TRBD1. V lost 6 bases, J lost 4 bases, and 9 bases stayed unmatched. The CDR3 extends over 16 amino acids. CDR1 and CDR2 (germline): LGHNA, YNFKEQ.

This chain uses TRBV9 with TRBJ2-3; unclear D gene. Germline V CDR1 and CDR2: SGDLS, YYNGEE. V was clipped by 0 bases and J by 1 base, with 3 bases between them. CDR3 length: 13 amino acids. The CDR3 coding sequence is TGTGCCAGCAGCGTAGAAGGCACAGATACGCAGTATTTT. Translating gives CASSVEGTDTQYF.

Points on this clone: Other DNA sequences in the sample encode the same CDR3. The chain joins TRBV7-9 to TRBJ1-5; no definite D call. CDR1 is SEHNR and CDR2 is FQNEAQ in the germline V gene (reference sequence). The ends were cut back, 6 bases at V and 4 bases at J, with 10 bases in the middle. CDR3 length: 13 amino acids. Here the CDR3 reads CASSLDGNQPQHF. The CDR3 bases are TGTGCCAGCAGTCTCGACGGTAATCAGCCCCAGCATTTT.

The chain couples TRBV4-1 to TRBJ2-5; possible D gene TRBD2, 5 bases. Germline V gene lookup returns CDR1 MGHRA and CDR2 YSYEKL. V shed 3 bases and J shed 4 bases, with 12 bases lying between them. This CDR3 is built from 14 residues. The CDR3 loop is CASSHPQGGETQYF. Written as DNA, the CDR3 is TGCGCCAGCAGCCACCCACAAGGAGGAGAGACCCAGTACTTC.

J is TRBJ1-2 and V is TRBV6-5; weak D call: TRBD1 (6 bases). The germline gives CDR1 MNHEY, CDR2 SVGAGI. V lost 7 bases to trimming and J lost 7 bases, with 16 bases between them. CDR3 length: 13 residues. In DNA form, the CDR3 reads TGTGCCAGCAACCCAGGGGTACTGTTTGGCTACACCTTC. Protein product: CASNPGVLFGYTF.

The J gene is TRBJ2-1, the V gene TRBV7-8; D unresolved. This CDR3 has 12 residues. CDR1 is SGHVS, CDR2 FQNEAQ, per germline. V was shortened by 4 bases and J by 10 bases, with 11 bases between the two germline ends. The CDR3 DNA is TGTGCCAGCAGCTCCGGACCCCGCGAGCAGTTCTTC. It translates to CASSSGPREQFF. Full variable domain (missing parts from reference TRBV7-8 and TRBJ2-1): GAGVSQSPRYKVAKRGQDVALRCDPISGHVSLFWYQQALGQGPEFLTYFQNEAQLDKSGLPSDRFFAERPEGSVSTLKIQRTQQEDSAVYLCASSSGPREQFFGPGTRLTVL.

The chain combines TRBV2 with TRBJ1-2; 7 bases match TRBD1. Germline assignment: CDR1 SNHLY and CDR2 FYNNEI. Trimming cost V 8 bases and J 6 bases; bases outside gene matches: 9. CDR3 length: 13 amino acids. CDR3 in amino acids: CASPQGVFDGYTF. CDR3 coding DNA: TGTGCCAGCCCCCAGGGGGTTTTCGATGGCTACACCTTC.